These 22 T cell receptor beta chains came from one sample sequenced in a study of shared clonotypes between healthy human individuals. Sequencing used immunoSEQ multiplex PCR; TCRdb keeps in-frame clones, though not all of them. The data hold a few million clones, with around 95% observed a single time. The sample consisted of naive CD4+ T cells sorted from blood. The subset was: CD45RA+ positively selected. The source of these receptors is a man between 18 and 35 years old in good health.

This chain connects TRBV19 to TRBJ1-5; D is unclear. Trimming took off 3 bases at V and 0 bases at J, with 9 bases between the two ends. Germline V gene sequence: CDR1 LNHDA, CDR2 SQIVND (reference sequence). The CDR3 extends over 15 amino acids. The CDR3 DNA reads TGTGCCAGTAGTATTGATGGGTATAGCAATCAGCCCCAGCATTTT. It specifies CASSIDGYSNQPQHF. The variable domain in full, with the rest retrieved from reference TRBV19 and TRBJ1-5, is DGGITQSPKYLFRKEGQNVTLSCEQNLNHDAMYWYRQDPGQGLRLIYYSQIVNDFQKGDIAEGYSVSREKKESFPLTVTSAQKNPTAFYLCASSIDGYSNQPQHFGDGTRLSIL.

The chain employs TRBV19 and TRBJ2-1; D ambiguous. Germline CDR1 is LNHDA and CDR2 is SQIVND (reference sequence). The V end lost 4 bases, the J end lost 6 bases, and 16 bases lay between the germline ends. CDR3 length: 15 residues. As DNA, the CDR3 is TGTGCCAGTAGTACCGCCGAGCTACCGGGCAATGAGCAGTTCTTC. Protein: CASSTAELPGNEQFF. The variable domain in full, with the rest retrieved from reference TRBV19 and TRBJ2-1, is DGGITQSPKYLFRKEGQNVTLSCEQNLNHDAMYWYRQDPGQGLRLIYYSQIVNDFQKGDIAEGYSVSREKKESFPLTVTSAQKNPTAFYLCASSTAELPGNEQFFGPGTRLTVL.

To note about this clone: Other DNA sequences of this sample code for an identical CDR3. The genes are TRBV5-1 and TRBJ2-2; maybe TRBD2 (6 bases). Germline CDR1 reads SGHRS; CDR2 reads YFSETQ. V dropped 0 bases and J dropped 2 bases, with 8 bases sitting between them. The CDR3 extends over 15 amino acids. Written as DNA, the CDR3 is TGCGCCAGCAGCTTGGGAGCGGGTAACACCGGGGAGCTGTTTTTT. Its translation: CASSLGAGNTGELFF.

This chain joins TRBV6-5 and TRBJ1-6, with a weak D call TRBD1 (6 bases). Germline values: CDR1 MNHEY, CDR2 SVGAGI. The CDR3 has 15 residues. V gave up 3 bases and J gave up 4 bases, with 10 bases separating them. The DNA for the CDR3 is TGTGCCAGCAGTTATTCTGGACAGTATAATTCACCCCTCCACTTT. Translating gives CASSYSGQYNSPLHF.

A word on this clone: Other DNA sequences in the same sample also yield this CDR3. The V gene is TRBV7-2, the J gene TRBJ1-1; 9 bases agree with TRBD1. The CDR3 is made up of 15 amino acids. Germline V gene lookup returns CDR1 SGHTA and CDR2 FQGNSA. V trimming: 3 bases; J trimming: 0 bases; junction bases outside the gene matches: 2. The CDR3 DNA is TGTGCCAGCAGCTTTGGGACAGGGTTGAACACTGAAGCTTTCTTT. Amino acids: CASSFGTGLNTEAFF.

The gene calls are TRBV15 and TRBJ1-2, with 7 bases aligning to TRBD1. CDR3 size: 15 residues. With V trimmed by 3 bases and J by 0 bases, 4 bases remained unmatched. Germline CDR1 LNHNV, CDR2 YYDKDF (reference sequence). The CDR3 DNA is TGTGCCACCAGCAGGGGGACAGCCTCTAACTATGGCTACACCTTC. Translation: CATSRGTASNYGYTF. Using reference TRBV15 and TRBJ1-2 for the parts outside the CDR3, the full variable domain is DAMVIQNPRYQVTQFGKPVTLSCSQTLNHNVMYWYQQKSSQAPKLLFHYYDKDFNNEADTPDNFQSRRPNTSFCFLDIRSPGLGDTAMYLCATSRGTASNYGYTFGSGTRLTVV.

The J gene is TRBJ1-5, the V gene TRBV7-9; no clear D gene. Trimming shortened V by 3 bases and J by 5 bases, and 8 bases separated the two germline ends. CDR3 length equals 13 residues. Germline V gene lookup returns CDR1 SEHNR and CDR2 FQNEAQ (reference sequence). The CDR3 region has the DNA TGTGCCAGCAGCTTTTCGGGTTATCAGCCCCAGCATTTT. Translating it yields CASSFSGYQPQHF.

The J gene is TRBJ2-5, the V gene TRBV5-4, with D perhaps assigned TRBD1 or TRBD2 (7 bases each). Germline V gene data show CDR1 as SGHNT and CDR2 as YYREEE (reference sequence). This CDR3 contains 15 residues. V was trimmed by 5 bases and J by 5 bases, leaving 19 bases between them. The DNA of the CDR3 is TGTGCCAGCAGTCGTATCGGTCAGGGGGGGGAGACCCAGTACTTC. As protein: CASSRIGQGGETQYF.

The genes are TRBV9 and TRBJ2-1; 11 bases line up with TRBD2. CDR3 size: 16 residues. J lost 7 bases, V lost 0 bases, and 6 bases had no gene match. Germline V gives CDR1 SGDLS, CDR2 YYNGEE. The CDR3 protein is CASSVAGLAVRNEQFF. Written as DNA, the CDR3 is TGTGCCAGCAGCGTAGCGGGACTAGCGGTGAGGAATGAGCAGTTCTTC.

As to this clone: Other DNA sequences from this sample encode an identical CDR3 as well. The V call is TRBV6-1, the J call TRBJ2-3; D is unclear. Trimming removed 0 bases from V and 3 bases from J, with 4 bases in between. The CDR3 is 13 amino acids. Germline CDR1 and CDR2: MNHNS and SASEGT. The chain's CDR3 is CASSEAGTDTQYF. Written as DNA, the CDR3 is TGTGCCAGCAGTGAAGCCGGGACAGATACGCAGTATTTT.

The chain uses TRBV9 and TRBJ1-1, with TRBD1 identical over 8 bases. J gave up 7 bases and V 3 bases, and 8 bases lay outside the gene matches. The CDR3 is made up of 14 amino acids. Germline CDR1 and CDR2: SGDLS and YYNGEE. In DNA form, the CDR3 reads TGTGCCAGCAGCGCCCGCACAGGGGGGGGTGAAGCTTTCTTT. The encoded protein is CASSARTGGGEAFF.

The rearrangement joins TRBV27 to TRBJ1-2; D call uncertain. V was cut by 5 bases and J by 8 bases, with 15 bases left in between. The CDR3 length is 13 residues. From germline, CDR1 is MNHEY and CDR2 SMNVEV (reference sequence). The CDR3 here is CASSPRSLRGYTF. CDR3 bases: TGTGCCAGCAGTCCTAGATCCCTAAGGGGCTACACCTTC.

The V gene is TRBV6-5, the J gene TRBJ2-7, with D hard to call. The germline CDR1 and CDR2 sequences are MNHEY and SVGAGI. The CDR3 sequence is 13 residues long. Trimming left V 2 bases short and J 5 bases short, with 10 bases between. CDR3 nucleotide sequence: TGTGCCAGCAGTTACCGCAGGCTTAACGAGCAGTACTTC. It specifies CASSYRRLNEQYF.

The rearrangement joins TRBV27 to TRBJ2-7; 10 positions match TRBD1. J gave up 3 bases and V 7 bases, and 3 bases lay outside the gene matches. Germline CDR1 reads MNHEY; CDR2 reads SMNVEV (reference sequence). The CDR3 is 13 amino acids. The CDR3 sequence is CASTGTGVYEQYF. Here the CDR3 DNA reads TGTGCCAGCACCGGGACAGGGGTCTACGAGCAGTACTTC.

This chain joins TRBV5-4 and TRBJ2-1; maybe TRBD2 (6 bases). V lost 0 bases, J lost 4 bases, and 17 bases lay in between. From germline, CDR1 is SGHNT and CDR2 YYREEE (reference sequence). There are 17 residues in the CDR3. The CDR3 sequence is CASSLVQTGGGYNEQFF. The CDR3 bases are TGTGCCAGCAGCTTGGTCCAGACCGGGGGAGGTTACAATGAGCAGTTCTTC.

The V and J genes are TRBV6-4 and TRBJ1-6; perhaps TRBD1 as D (5 bases). The germline V gene has CDR1 MRHNA and CDR2 SNTAGT. The CDR3 runs to 15 residues. Trimming took 3 bases from V and 11 from J, leaving 17 bases between them. CDR3 loop: CASSENRGLGAPLHF. The CDR3 DNA follows: TGTGCCAGCAGTGAAAATCGGGGGTTAGGTGCACCCCTCCACTTT.

The gene calls are TRBV19 and TRBJ1-2; D possibly corresponds to TRBD1 (5 bases). Trimming cost V 4 bases and J 8 bases, with 20 bases left between them. Germline lookup yields CDR1 LNHDA and CDR2 SQIVND (reference sequence). The CDR3 loop spans 15 amino acids. The CDR3 spells CASSNLGQGVWGYTF. The CDR3 DNA follows: TGTGCCAGTAGTAACCTCGGTCAAGGGGTATGGGGCTACACCTTC.

This clone was seen more than once but under ten times. The chain employs TRBV30 and TRBJ1-3; D is unresolved. Germline V lookup: CDR1 GTSNPN, CDR2 SVGIG (reference sequence). The V end was cut by 3 bases, the J end by 0 bases, with 6 bases between. The CDR3 is 13 amino acids. The CDR3 is CAWSWRSGNTIYF. Here the CDR3 DNA reads TGTGCCTGGAGCTGGCGCTCTGGAAACACCATATATTTT. Drawing the rest from reference TRBV30 and TRBJ1-3, the complete variable domain is SQTIHQWPATLVQPVGSPLSLECTVEGTSNPNLYWYRQAAGRGLQLLFYSVGIGQISSEVPQNLSASRPQDRQFILSSKKLLLSDSGFYLCAWSWRSGNTIYFGEGSWLTVV.

The V and J genes are TRBV19 and TRBJ1-1, with 7 bases fitting TRBD1. The germline V gene encodes CDR1 LNHDA and CDR2 SQIVND (reference sequence). The CDR3 consists of 16 residues. Trimming took 2 bases from V and 4 from J; bases not matched to a gene: 10. The CDR3 DNA reads as TGTGCCAGTAGTATACCTTACAGGGGCCAGGGCACTGAAGCTTTCTTT. It translates to CASSIPYRGQGTEAFF. The complete variable domain, with remaining parts taken from reference TRBV19 and TRBJ1-1, reads DGGITQSPKYLFRKEGQNVTLSCEQNLNHDAMYWYRQDPGQGLRLIYYSQIVNDFQKGDIAEGYSVSREKKESFPLTVTSAQKNPTAFYLCASSIPYRGQGTEAFFGQGTRLTVV.

The chain joins TRBV5-1 to TRBJ2-7; TRBD1 matches at 7 bases. The V gene's germline CDR1 is SGHRS and CDR2 YFSETQ. Unmatched junction bases numbered 5, after V lost 4 bases and J lost 4 bases. This CDR3 spans 13 amino acids. CDR3 region: CASSTGEQYEQYF. The CDR3 region has the DNA TGCGCCAGCAGCACAGGGGAGCAATACGAGCAGTACTTC.

The chain couples TRBV7-2 to TRBJ2-4; D remains ambiguous. CDR3 length: 14 residues. Germline V gives CDR1 SGHTA, CDR2 FQGNSA. With 4 bases removed from V and 3 bases from J, the gap between germline ends came to 10 bases. Here the CDR3 DNA reads TGTGCCAGCAGCTATCGGTTAGACAAAAACATTCAGTACTTC. Protein product: CASSYRLDKNIQYF.

This chain links TRBV19 with TRBJ2-2; 8 nucleotides match TRBD1. Trimming at V came to 4 bases and at J to 1 base, leaving 8 bases not matched to a gene. Per the germline V gene, CDR1 is LNHDA and CDR2 is SQIVND (reference sequence). The CDR3 is 17 residues long. DNA of the CDR3: TGTGCCAGTAGTACCACGCGACAGGGGCTGAACACCGGGGAGCTGTTTTTT. Protein product: CASSTTRQGLNTGELFF. Filled out from reference TRBV19 and TRBJ2-2, the complete variable domain reads DGGITQSPKYLFRKEGQNVTLSCEQNLNHDAMYWYRQDPGQGLRLIYYSQIVNDFQKGDIAEGYSVSREKKESFPLTVTSAQKNPTAFYLCASSTTRQGLNTGELFFGEGSRLTVL.